Following are 9 T cell receptor beta chains from one sample sequenced in a study of control samples from healthy donors and cancer patients. The assay was immunoSEQ multiplex PCR, and TCRdb's table has in-frame clones only and misses some. The sample has around 70,000 clones, around 93% seen once; the top ten hold under 3.5%. The sequenced sample was blood. The receptors stem from a woman aged 25 to 39 in good health.

The V call is TRBV28, the J call TRBJ1-2, with 10 positions matching TRBD1. The CDR3 sequence is 14 residues long. Germline loops: CDR1 MDHEN, CDR2 SYDVKM. V lost 9 bases to trimming and J lost 5 bases; unmatched junction nucleotides: 9. The CDR3: CARIILDRGYGYTF. In nucleotides, the CDR3 is TGTGCCAGGATAATCCTGGACAGGGGGTATGGCTACACCTTC.

A single count supports this clone. This chain uses TRBV7-9 with TRBJ1-1; D gene ambiguous. This CDR3 contains 14 residues. The germline V gene has CDR1 SEHNR and CDR2 FQNEAQ (reference sequence). The V and J ends lost 5 bases and 5 bases respectively, with 15 bases between them. The CDR3 loop is CASSKQSIETEAFF. The CDR3 DNA is TGTGCCAGCAGCAAACAGTCGATCGAAACTGAAGCTTTCTTT.

The genes are TRBV28 and TRBJ1-4; D unclear. This CDR3 is 15 amino acids long. The germline gives CDR1 MDHEN, CDR2 SYDVKM. The V and J ends lost 5 bases and 6 bases respectively, with 16 bases between them. CDR3 coding DNA: TGTGCCAGCAGTCCGGAGAAGGGTTGGGATGAAAAACTGTTTTTT. It codes for CASSPEKGWDEKLFF.

This chain connects TRBV10-2 to TRBJ1-1; possible D gene TRBD1, 5 bases. CDR3 length: 17 residues. CDR1 and CDR2 from the germline V gene are WSHSY and SAAADI. V was shortened by 2 bases and J by 1 base, with 17 bases between the two germline ends. The chain's CDR3 is CASSEAGTGGGNTEAFF. CDR3 nucleotide sequence: TGCGCCAGCAGTGAGGCAGGGACTGGTGGAGGGAACACTGAAGCTTTCTTT.

This clone is judged medium-sized. The V call is TRBV2, the J call TRBJ2-7; D is unclear. Germline CDR1 SNHLY, CDR2 FYNNEI. The CDR3 is 14 residues long. Deletions cut 9 bases from V and 2 bases from J, with 17 bases between. CDR3 in amino acids: CASSDGRYTYEQYF. The DNA for the CDR3 is TGTGCCAGTTCGGACGGTCGCTATACCTACGAGCAGTACTTC.

V gene TRBV2 combines with J gene TRBJ2-5; 7 nucleotides align to TRBD1. Germline CDR1 and CDR2: SNHLY and FYNNEI. This CDR3 comprises 14 residues. V gave up 7 bases and J gave up 4 bases; unmatched junction bases: 9. CDR3 DNA: TGTGCCAGCACCCCTGGACAGGTTGGAGAGACCCAGTACTTC. It encodes CASTPGQVGETQYF. The whole variable domain, filled in from reference TRBV2 and TRBJ2-5, reads EPEVTQTPSHQVTQMGQEVILRCVPISNHLYFYWYRQILGQKVEFLVSFYNNEISEKSEIFDDQFSVERPDGSNFTLKIRSTKLEDSAMYFCASTPGQVGETQYFGPGTRLLVL.

The chain carries TRBV6-1 and TRBJ1-1, with a weak D call TRBD1 (6 bases). Germline V gene data show CDR1 as MNHNS and CDR2 as SASEGT. V lost 2 bases to trimming and J lost 9 bases, with 13 bases between them. The CDR3 is made up of 13 amino acids. DNA for the CDR3: TGTGCCAGCAGTGAAACAGGGTTCTTCAAAGCTTTCTTT. Amino acid sequence: CASSETGFFKAFF.

The chain recombines TRBV6-6 with TRBJ1-3, with D unclear. V was pared by 8 bases and J by 1 base, with 9 bases between. This CDR3 region has 13 residues. Germline V lookup: CDR1 MNHNY, CDR2 SVGAGI (reference sequence). CDR3 residues: CASGSFSGNTIYF. The CDR3 DNA sequence: TGTGCCAGCGGCAGTTTTTCTGGAAACACCATATATTTT.

The chain carries TRBV9 and TRBJ1-6; D unresolved. CDR3 length: 12 amino acids. Between the trimmed V and J ends, which lost 0 bases and 9 bases, there was a span of 4 bases. Looked up from germline, CDR1 is SGDLS and CDR2 is YYNGEE. This CDR3 is CASSVEGSPLHF. The CDR3 coding sequence is TGTGCCAGCAGCGTAGAAGGTTCACCCCTCCACTTT.